These 8 T cell receptor beta chains were all obtained from the same sample, sequenced in a study of blood T cells in healthy people across ages. A second PCR of about 6 to 11 cycles used a sample-barcoded 5' primer and a J-beta primer mix. From the 5' RACE reads, TCRdb called clonotypes with MiXCR, one entry per CDR3 protein. Here the sample spans fewer than 900,000 distinct CDR3 sequences, around 34% being singletons. The material sequenced was blood. All receptors come from a man aged 18 to 30 in good health.

As to this clonotype: The junction shows a germline mismatch at one end, possibly a read error. The CDR3 protein is CACSPRADNEQFF. In DNA form, the CDR3 reads TGCGCCTGCAGCCCACGGGCCGACAATGAGCAGTTCTTC. V usage is TRBV4-3 and J usage is TRBJ2-1, with D unclear. The CDR3 covers 13 residues. Germline V gene sequence: CDR1 LGHNA, CDR2 YSLEER.

This chain links TRBV7-2 with TRBJ1-3; maybe TRBD1 (6 bases). CDR1 is SGHTA, CDR2 FQGNSA, per germline. The CDR3 contains 16 residues. V was shortened by 5 bases and J by 0 bases, with 14 bases between the two germline ends. The CDR3 DNA reads TGTGCCAGCAGCGCCGCAACAGGGATCTCTGGAAACACCATATATTTT. Its protein is CASSAATGISGNTIYF.

The sample holds a few counts of this clonotype. V usage is TRBV7-9 and J usage is TRBJ2-3; unclear D gene. The CDR3 has 15 amino acids. V lost 0 bases to trimming and J lost 2 bases, with 9 bases between them. From germline, CDR1 is SEHNR and CDR2 FQNEAQ (reference sequence). DNA for the CDR3: TGTGCCAGCAGCTTAGCCATGGTCCCCACAGATACGCAGTATTTT. It encodes CASSLAMVPTDTQYF.

V and J are TRBV5-6 and TRBJ2-5, with a possible D match to TRBD2 (5 bases). V shed 0 bases and J shed 11 bases, with 20 bases lying between them. Germline lookup yields CDR1 SGHDT and CDR2 YYEEEE. CDR3 size: 15 residues. The CDR3 sequence: CASSLASSPYNEQYF. Written as DNA, the CDR3 is TGTGCCAGCAGCTTGGCTAGCAGCCCCTACAATGAGCAGTACTTC.

This clonotype appeared a single time. V is TRBV14 and J is TRBJ2-5; D gene unclear. The CDR3 spans 14 residues. V gave up 7 bases and J gave up 0 bases, with 12 bases separating them. Germline values: CDR1 SGHDN, CDR2 FVKESK. CDR3 sequence reads: CASIRSDNQETQYF. In DNA, the CDR3 is TGTGCCAGCATCCGGTCAGACAACCAAGAGACCCAGTACTTC.

At least ten counts were recorded for this clonotype. V gene TRBV25-1 combines with J gene TRBJ1-2; 7 bases are shared with TRBD1. V trimming: 4 bases; J trimming: 6 bases; junction bases outside the gene matches: 5. This CDR3 is 13 amino acids long. The germline V gene has CDR1 MGHDK and CDR2 SYGVNS. CDR3 in amino acids: CASSGQGGDGYTF. CDR3 in DNA: TGTGCCAGCAGTGGACAGGGTGGGGATGGCTACACCTTC.

V gene TRBV20-1 combines with J gene TRBJ1-2; no clear D. In germline, CDR1 is DFQATT, CDR2 SNEGSKA (reference sequence). V was trimmed by 4 bases and J by 0 bases, leaving 9 bases between them. The CDR3 consists of 13 residues. The CDR3 reads CSATREANYGYTF. DNA for the CDR3: TGCAGTGCTACCAGAGAAGCTAACTATGGCTACACCTTC.

This clonotype showed up just a few times. This sequence may be a read error, since a much larger clone differs from it by one base. The J gene is TRBJ2-7, the V gene TRBV4-3, with TRBD1 matching over 9 bases. The CDR3 sequence is 15 residues long. Germline CDR1 and CDR2: LGHNA and YSLEER. Trimming removed 4 bases from V and 7 bases from J; junction bases left unmatched: 11. DNA of the CDR3: TGCGCCAGCAGCCCACAGGGGGCCTCCTACAATGAGCAGTACTTC. It codes for CASSPQGASYNEQYF.